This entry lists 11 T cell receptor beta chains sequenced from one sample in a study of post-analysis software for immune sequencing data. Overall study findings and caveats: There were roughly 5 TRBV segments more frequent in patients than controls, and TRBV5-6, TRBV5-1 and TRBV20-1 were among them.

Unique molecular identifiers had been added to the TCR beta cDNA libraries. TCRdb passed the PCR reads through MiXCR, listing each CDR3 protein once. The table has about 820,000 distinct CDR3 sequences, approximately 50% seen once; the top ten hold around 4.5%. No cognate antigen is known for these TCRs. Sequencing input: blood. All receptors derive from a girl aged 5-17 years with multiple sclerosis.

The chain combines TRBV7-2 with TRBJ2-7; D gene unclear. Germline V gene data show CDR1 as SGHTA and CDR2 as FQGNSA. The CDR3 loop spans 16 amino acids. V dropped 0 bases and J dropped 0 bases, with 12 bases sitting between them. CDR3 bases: TGTGCCAGCAGCTTAGCCCCAGCCTACAGCTCCTACGAGCAGTACTTC. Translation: CASSLAPAYSSYEQYF.

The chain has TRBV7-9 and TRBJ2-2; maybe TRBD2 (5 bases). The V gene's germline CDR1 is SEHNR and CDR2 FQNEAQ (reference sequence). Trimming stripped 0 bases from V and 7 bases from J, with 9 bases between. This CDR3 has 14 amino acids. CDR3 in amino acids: CASSLAGRDGELFF. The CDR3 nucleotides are TGTGCCAGCAGCTTAGCCGGCCGGGACGGGGAGCTGTTTTTT.

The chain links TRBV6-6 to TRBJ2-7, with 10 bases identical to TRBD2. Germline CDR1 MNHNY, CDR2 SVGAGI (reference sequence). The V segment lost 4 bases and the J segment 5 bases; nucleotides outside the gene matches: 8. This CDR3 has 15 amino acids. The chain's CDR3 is CASSSPSGSGDEQYF. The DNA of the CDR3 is TGTGCCAGCAGTTCCCCTAGCGGGAGCGGCGACGAGCAGTACTTC.

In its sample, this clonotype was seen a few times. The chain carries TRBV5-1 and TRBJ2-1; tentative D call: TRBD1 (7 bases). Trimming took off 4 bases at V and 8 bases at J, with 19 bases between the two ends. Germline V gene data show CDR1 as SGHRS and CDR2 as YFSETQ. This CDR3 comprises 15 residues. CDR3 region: CASSLGAGGKDEQFF. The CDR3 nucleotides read TGCGCCAGCAGCCTCGGAGCAGGGGGGAAGGATGAGCAGTTCTTC.

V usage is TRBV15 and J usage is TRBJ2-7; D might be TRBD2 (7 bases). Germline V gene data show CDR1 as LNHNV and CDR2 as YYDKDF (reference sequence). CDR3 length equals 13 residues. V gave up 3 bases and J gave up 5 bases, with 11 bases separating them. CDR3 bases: TGTGCCACCAGCAGGAGGGGGGGAGACGAGCAGTACTTC. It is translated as CATSRRGGDEQYF.

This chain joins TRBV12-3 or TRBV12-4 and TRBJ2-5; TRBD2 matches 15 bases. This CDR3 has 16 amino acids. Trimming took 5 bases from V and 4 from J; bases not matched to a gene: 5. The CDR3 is CASSPRGLAGGETQYF. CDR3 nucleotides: TGTGCCAGCAGTCCACGGGGACTAGCGGGGGGAGAGACCCAGTACTTC.

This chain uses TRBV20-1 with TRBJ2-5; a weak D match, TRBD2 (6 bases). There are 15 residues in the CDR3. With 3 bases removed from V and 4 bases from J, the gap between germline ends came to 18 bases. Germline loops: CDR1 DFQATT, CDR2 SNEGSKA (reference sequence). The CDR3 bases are TGCAGTGCTAGCCCCGTGCCGGGAGTTGCAGAGACCCAGTACTTC. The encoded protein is CSASPVPGVAETQYF.

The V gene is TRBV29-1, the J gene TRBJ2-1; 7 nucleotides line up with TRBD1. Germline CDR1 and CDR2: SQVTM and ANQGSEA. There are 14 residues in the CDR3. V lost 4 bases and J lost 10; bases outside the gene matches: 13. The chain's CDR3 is CSVGRGPPSYEQFF. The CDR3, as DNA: TGCAGCGTTGGAAGGGGGCCACCCTCCTACGAGCAGTTCTTC.

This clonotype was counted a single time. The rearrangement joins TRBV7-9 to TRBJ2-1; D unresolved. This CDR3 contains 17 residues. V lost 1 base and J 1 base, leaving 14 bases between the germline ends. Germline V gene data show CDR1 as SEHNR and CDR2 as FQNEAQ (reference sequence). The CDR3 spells CASSLVAQTRSYNEQFF. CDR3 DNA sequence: TGTGCCAGCAGCTTAGTGGCACAGACGAGATCCTACAATGAGCAGTTCTTC.

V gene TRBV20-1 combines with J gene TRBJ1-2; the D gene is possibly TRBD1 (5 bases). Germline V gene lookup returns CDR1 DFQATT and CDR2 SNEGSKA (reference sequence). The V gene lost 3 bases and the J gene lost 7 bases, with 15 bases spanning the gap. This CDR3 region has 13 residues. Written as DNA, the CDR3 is TGCAGTGCTAGGGGGCTAGTCCAAAGTGGCTACACCTTC. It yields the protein CSARGLVQSGYTF.

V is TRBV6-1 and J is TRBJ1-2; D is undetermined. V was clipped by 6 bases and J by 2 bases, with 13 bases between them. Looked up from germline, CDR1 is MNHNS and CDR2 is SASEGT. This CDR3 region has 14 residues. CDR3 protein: CASRTPGSNYGYTF. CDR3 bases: TGTGCCAGCAGGACCCCGGGCTCCAACTATGGCTACACCTTC.